Detailed here is one T cell receptor (beta chain). Original processing notes: Cell counts per sample came from amplifying reference gene primers. This table comes from immunoSEQ multiplex PCR, and its TCRdb copy is limited to in-frame clones, with some not included. That table gives V, J and clone size, and the DNA gave D and trimming. The sample contains 650,000 to 800,000 clones, about 90% of which appear only once. This entry is derived from a study of blood T cell repertoires in COVID-19. Across the whole study: Samples representing acute and convalescent COVID-19 were sourced from the United States, Italy and Spain. Sample material is recorded as cDNA or gDNA derived from T cells, B-cell-depleted T cells, or PBMCs.

The CDR3 is 14 amino acids. Germline V gene data show CDR1 as LNHDA and CDR2 as SQIVND (reference sequence). V shed 4 bases and J 4 bases; nucleotides not matched to a gene: 4. This clonotype was sampled from a woman aged 18-29 years with acute or convalescent COVID-19. The sequencing input was peripheral blood. This chain connects TRBV19 to TRBJ2-1; 7 bases fit TRBD2. The chain's CDR3 is CASSRGGGYNEQFF. DNA of the CDR3: TGTGCCAGTAGTAGGGGCGGGGGATACAATGAGCAGTTCTTC.